Below, 21 T cell receptor beta chains from the same sample are listed, as sequenced in a study of T-cell reconstitution after alpha-beta-depleted transplantation in children. The TCRbeta library incorporated unique molecular identifiers. TCRdb processed the PCR reads anew with MiXCR; each CDR3 protein has one entry. This sample has fewer than 200,000 distinct CDR3 sequences, with over 5.5% found just once. The sequencing used PBMCs from the stem cell graft donor, collected from the stem cell graft. These receptors all come from a human donor who donated a stem cell graft to a child with Wiskott-Aldrich syndrome.

This clonotype was counted at least ten times. This chain connects TRBV7-9 to TRBJ2-2, with D possibly matching TRBD1 (5 bases). Germline V gene data show CDR1 as SEHNR and CDR2 as FQNEAQ (reference sequence). The length of the CDR3 is 16 residues. V lost 1 base to trimming and J lost 1 base, with 10 bases between them. The CDR3 region is CASSLGFQGNTGELFF. As DNA, the CDR3 is TGTGCCAGCAGCTTAGGGTTCCAGGGGAACACCGGGGAGCTGTTTTTT.

This clonotype was counted ten times or more. The V gene is TRBV12-3 or TRBV12-4, the J gene TRBJ2-1; D tentatively reads TRBD1 or TRBD2 (6 bases each). This CDR3 comprises 16 residues. The V end lost 2 bases, the J end lost 8 bases, and 19 bases lay between the germline ends. DNA of the CDR3: TGTGCCAGCAGTTTACCCGCGGGTGGGGGGCAGGATGAGCAGTTCTTC. Its translation is CASSLPAGGGQDEQFF.

This clonotype was seen ten or more times. The chain combines TRBV4-1 with TRBJ2-2; no clear D. This CDR3 contains 14 residues. CDR1 is MGHRA, CDR2 YSYEKL, per germline. Trimming shortened V by 1 base and J by 2 bases, and 5 bases separated the two germline ends. The CDR3 nucleotides read TGCGCCAGCAGCCAAGGTGCCAACACCGGGGAGCTGTTTTTT. This translates into CASSQGANTGELFF.

This clonotype appeared many times. The V gene is TRBV4-1, the J gene TRBJ2-3; D unresolved. The CDR3 covers 12 residues. With 1 base removed from V and 7 bases from J, the gap between germline ends came to 6 bases. Germline lookup yields CDR1 MGHRA and CDR2 YSYEKL. The CDR3 here is CASSQVGNTQYF. Here the CDR3 DNA reads TGCGCCAGCAGCCAAGTGGGGAATACGCAGTATTTT.

This clonotype was detected many times. The chain couples TRBV25-1 to TRBJ2-1; 8 bases fit TRBD2. Germline-derived CDR1 and CDR2 are MGHDK and SYGVNS. The J segment lost 6 bases and the V segment lost 4 bases, leaving 11 bases of the junction unmatched. This CDR3 contains 16 residues. CDR3: CASSGPPGLGSNEQFF. The CDR3 nucleotides read TGTGCCAGCAGTGGACCGCCGGGACTAGGATCCAATGAGCAGTTCTTC.

This clonotype was seen repeatedly, ten times or more. The rearrangement joins TRBV7-2 to TRBJ2-7; a weak D match, TRBD1 (7 bases). Trimming pared 2 bases from V and 3 bases from J, leaving 29 bases between. CDR1 and CDR2 (germline): SGHTA, FQGNSA. CDR3 length equals 20 residues. The CDR3, as DNA: TGTGCCAGCAGCTTATTCCGGTCGCTATCCCGGACAGGACTATACTACGAGCAGTACTTC. This codes for CASSLFRSLSRTGLYYEQYF.

This clonotype showed up many times. The chain couples TRBV12-3 or TRBV12-4 to TRBJ2-3; D gene unclear. Trimming cost V 7 bases and J 5 bases, with 13 bases left between them. The CDR3 totals 13 residues. In DNA, the CDR3 is TGTGCCAGCAAGAAAGGGTCGAGAGATACGCAGTATTTT. Translated: CASKKGSRDTQYF.

This clonotype has just a few counts. The V and J genes are TRBV2 and TRBJ2-7; 7 bases are shared with TRBD2. With 4 bases clipped from V and 2 bases from J, the junction kept 5 bases outside the gene matches. This CDR3 region has 14 residues. Germline values: CDR1 SNHLY, CDR2 FYNNEI. CDR3 sequence: CASSGLAAPYEQYF. Here the CDR3 DNA reads TGTGCCAGCAGTGGCCTAGCGGCCCCCTACGAGCAGTACTTC.

This clonotype has a count of ten or more. The chain joins TRBV20-1 to TRBJ1-5; no definite D call. There are 14 residues in the CDR3. Trimming pared 6 bases from V and 0 bases from J, leaving 12 bases between. Germline CDR1 reads DFQATT; CDR2 reads SNEGSKA (reference sequence). CDR3 region: CSARARDSNQPQHF. The CDR3 nucleotides read TGCAGTGCCCGAGCCAGAGATAGCAATCAGCCCCAGCATTTT.

A single count supports this clonotype. The genes are TRBV3-1 and TRBJ2-1; 11 bases line up with TRBD2. The CDR3 has 17 amino acids. Germline assignment: CDR1 LGHDT and CDR2 YNNKEL (reference sequence). CDR3 bases: TGTACCATCTGTTTAGGGATAGCGGGAGGGACCTACAATGAGCAGTTCTTC. It yields the protein CTICLGIAGGTYNEQFF.

This clonotype was observed a few times. The chain carries TRBV29-1 and TRBJ2-7; 8 bases are shared with TRBD1. Germline V lookup: CDR1 SQVTM, CDR2 ANQGSEA. This CDR3 contains 14 residues. The ends lost 6 bases at V and 3 bases at J; junction bases unmatched: 10. The CDR3: CSVLPRQGNYEQYF. The CDR3 DNA sequence: TGCAGCGTGCTCCCGAGACAGGGGAACTACGAGCAGTACTTC.

The CDR3 loop is CASSFERDNEQFF. DNA for the CDR3: TGTGCCAGCAGCTTCGAGCGGGACAATGAGCAGTTCTTC. The chain recombines TRBV7-2 with TRBJ2-1; maybe TRBD2 (6 bases). The CDR3 length is 13 residues. The ends were cut back, 3 bases at V and 5 bases at J, with 8 bases in the middle. Germline V gives CDR1 SGHTA, CDR2 FQGNSA.

This clonotype came up many times. The chain has TRBV5-1 and TRBJ1-2; 7 bases map to TRBD1. V was clipped by 4 bases and J by 8 bases; unmatched bases: 11. This CDR3 is 14 amino acids long. Germline loops: CDR1 SGHRS, CDR2 YFSETQ. CDR3 region: CASSTGQRDGGYTF. CDR3 bases: TGCGCCAGCAGCACGGGACAGCGAGACGGCGGCTACACCTTC.

This clonotype appeared many times. The rearrangement joins TRBV12-3 or TRBV12-4 to TRBJ1-2, with 9 bases identical to TRBD1. V shed 6 bases, J shed 3 bases, and the junction held 5 bases outside the gene matches. CDR3 length: 14 amino acids. The CDR3 nucleotides read TGTGCCAGCAGAAGGACAGGGGAAGACTATGGCTACACCTTC. The encoded protein is CASRRTGEDYGYTF.

This clonotype was seen repeatedly, ten times or more. The chain is built from TRBV27 and TRBJ1-1, with 7 bases lining up with TRBD1. V was pared by 3 bases and J by 3 bases, with 4 bases of the junction left unmatched. Per the germline V gene, CDR1 is MNHEY and CDR2 is SMNVEV (reference sequence). This CDR3 is built from 14 residues. In nucleotides, the CDR3 is TGTGCCAGCAGTTTCTGGCAGGGGGACACTGAAGCTTTCTTT. The encoded protein is CASSFWQGDTEAFF.

This clonotype occurred many times. This rearrangement joins TRBV29-1 to TRBJ1-1; D may be TRBD1 (5 bases). Trimming cost V 4 bases and J 0 bases, with 12 bases left between them. Germline loops: CDR1 SQVTM, CDR2 ANQGSEA. The CDR3 extends over 14 amino acids. The CDR3 region has the DNA TGCAGCGTTGCGATAGGGGCGTTGAACACTGAAGCTTTCTTT. It specifies CSVAIGALNTEAFF.

DNA for the CDR3: TGTGCCGGAGGCGGTTTGAGGTCGATCGGGGAGCTGTTTTTT. Its translation: CAGGGLRSIGELFF. The V call is TRBV30, the J call TRBJ2-2, with D tentatively TRBD2 (5 bases). Trimming cost V 8 bases and J 7 bases, with 20 bases left between them. The CDR3 has 14 amino acids. Germline lookup yields CDR1 GTSNPN and CDR2 SVGIG (reference sequence).

This clonotype was found many times. The chain uses TRBV20-1 and TRBJ1-6, with D maybe TRBD1 (6 bases). Between the trimmed V and J ends, which lost 2 bases and 5 bases, there was a span of 16 bases. Germline CDR1 reads DFQATT; CDR2 reads SNEGSKA (reference sequence). This CDR3 spans 16 amino acids. Here the CDR3 reads CSARPGTTSNNSPLHF. The CDR3, as DNA: TGCAGTGCTAGACCCGGGACAACCTCGAATAATTCACCCCTCCACTTT.

This clonotype has ten or more counts. The rearrangement uses TRBV7-9 and TRBJ2-1; TRBD1 aligns across 8 bases. Unmatched junction bases numbered 7, after V lost 5 bases and J lost 4 bases. This CDR3 spans 15 amino acids. Germline CDR1 reads SEHNR; CDR2 reads FQNEAQ (reference sequence). In DNA form, the CDR3 reads TGTGCCAGCAGCCGGCCAGGGGGCACTTACAATGAGCAGTTCTTC. Translating gives CASSRPGGTYNEQFF.

In its sample, this clonotype was seen a few times. The chain is built from TRBV20-1 and TRBJ2-7; weak D call: TRBD1 (6 bases). V was clipped by 4 bases and J by 7 bases, with 26 bases between them. The CDR3 covers 16 residues. Germline V gene data show CDR1 as DFQATT and CDR2 as SNEGSKA (reference sequence). The CDR3 coding sequence is TGCAGTGCTAAAGATACCGGGACACTCACCTTAAGGGAGCAGTACTTC. This codes for CSAKDTGTLTLREQYF.

This clonotype was counted many times. The CDR3 region is CASSVSTGGTDTQYF. Written as DNA, the CDR3 is TGTGCCAGCAGTGTTTCGACAGGGGGGACAGATACGCAGTATTTT. This chain uses TRBV6-1 with TRBJ2-3, with TRBD1 matching over 9 bases. This CDR3 spans 15 amino acids. Germline CDR1 reads MNHNS; CDR2 reads SASEGT. The J segment lost 3 bases and the V segment lost 4 bases, leaving 5 bases of the junction unmatched.